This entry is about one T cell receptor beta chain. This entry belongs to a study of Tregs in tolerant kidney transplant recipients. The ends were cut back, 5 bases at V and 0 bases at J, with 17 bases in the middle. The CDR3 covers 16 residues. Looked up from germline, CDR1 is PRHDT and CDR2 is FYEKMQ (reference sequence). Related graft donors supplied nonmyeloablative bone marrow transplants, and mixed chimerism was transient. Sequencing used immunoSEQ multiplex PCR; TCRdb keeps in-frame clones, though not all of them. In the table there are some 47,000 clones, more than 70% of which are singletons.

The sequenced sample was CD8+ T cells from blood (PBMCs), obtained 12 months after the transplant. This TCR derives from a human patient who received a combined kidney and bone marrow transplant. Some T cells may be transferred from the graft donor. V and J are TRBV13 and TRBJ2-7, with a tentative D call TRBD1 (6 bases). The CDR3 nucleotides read TGTGCCAGCAGCCCCCCTGAAGGGACAAACTCCTACGAGCAGTACTTC. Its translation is CASSPPEGTNSYEQYF.